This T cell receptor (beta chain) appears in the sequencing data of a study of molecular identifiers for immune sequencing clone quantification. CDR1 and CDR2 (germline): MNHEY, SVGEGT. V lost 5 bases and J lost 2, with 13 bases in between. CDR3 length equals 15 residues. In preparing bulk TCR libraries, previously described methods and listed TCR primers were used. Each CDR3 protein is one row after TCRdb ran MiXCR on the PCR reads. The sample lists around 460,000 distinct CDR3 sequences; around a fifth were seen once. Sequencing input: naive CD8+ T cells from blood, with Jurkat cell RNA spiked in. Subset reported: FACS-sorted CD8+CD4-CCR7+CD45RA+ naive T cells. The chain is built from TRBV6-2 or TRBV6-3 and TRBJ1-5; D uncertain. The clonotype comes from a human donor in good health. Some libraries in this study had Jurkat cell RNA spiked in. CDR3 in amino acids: CASSPLGLGNQPQHF. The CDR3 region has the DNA TGTGCCAGCAGTCCCCTGGGTCTAGGCAATCAGCCCCAGCATTTT.